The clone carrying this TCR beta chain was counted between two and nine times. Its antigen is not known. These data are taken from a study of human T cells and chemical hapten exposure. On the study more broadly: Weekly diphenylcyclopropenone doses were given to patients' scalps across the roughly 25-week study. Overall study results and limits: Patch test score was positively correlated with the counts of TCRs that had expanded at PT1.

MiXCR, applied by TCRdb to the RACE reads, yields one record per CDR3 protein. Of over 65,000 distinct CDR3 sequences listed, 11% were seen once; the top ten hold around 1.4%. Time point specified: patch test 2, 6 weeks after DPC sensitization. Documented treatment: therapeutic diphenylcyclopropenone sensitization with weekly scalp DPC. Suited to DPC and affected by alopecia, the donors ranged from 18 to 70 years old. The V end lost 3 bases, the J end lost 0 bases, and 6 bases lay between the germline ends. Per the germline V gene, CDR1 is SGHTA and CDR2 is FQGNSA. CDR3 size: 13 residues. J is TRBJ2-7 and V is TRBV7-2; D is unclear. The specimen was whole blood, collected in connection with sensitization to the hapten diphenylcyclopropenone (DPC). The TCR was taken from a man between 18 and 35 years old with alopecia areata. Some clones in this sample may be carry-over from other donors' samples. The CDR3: CASSFSSSYEQYF. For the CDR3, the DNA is TGTGCCAGCAGCTTCTCCAGCTCCTACGAGCAGTACTTC.